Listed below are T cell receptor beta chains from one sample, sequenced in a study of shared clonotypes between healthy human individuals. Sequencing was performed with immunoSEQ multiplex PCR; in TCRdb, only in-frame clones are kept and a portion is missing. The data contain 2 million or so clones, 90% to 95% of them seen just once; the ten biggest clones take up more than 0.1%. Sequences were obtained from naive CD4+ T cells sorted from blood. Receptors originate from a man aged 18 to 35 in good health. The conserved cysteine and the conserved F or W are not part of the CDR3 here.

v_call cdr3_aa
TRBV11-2 ASSLLSNQPQH
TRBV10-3 AISGGDTQY
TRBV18 ASSPPGRPNTEAF
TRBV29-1 STMEGNIQY
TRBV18 ASSPLGSRPSYGYT
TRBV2 ASSLYLGTGSYEQY
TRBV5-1 ASSLGSIQETQY
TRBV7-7 ASSPSGGSQDTQY
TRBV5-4 ASSLQGLSYEQY
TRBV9 ASSVGWLSYNSPLH
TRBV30 AWSVANGYT
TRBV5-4 ASSIGTSGSYEQY
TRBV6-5 ASSRHPRVNEQF
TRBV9 ASSSISARSTDTQY
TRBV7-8 ASSRTGQNQPQH
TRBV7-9 ASSSGTGGSNEQF
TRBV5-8 ASSVPGVEEQY
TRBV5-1 ASRVTDNSYEQY
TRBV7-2 ASSLVGLAGLEQY
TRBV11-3 ASSFGQSTDTQY
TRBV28 ASSLGGKTEAF
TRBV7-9 ASSSSTRRDTQY
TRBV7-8 ASSPRVGIGELF
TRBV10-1 ASSESATSLDEQY
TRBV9 ASSVATYNEQF
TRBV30 AWSDRVVSPQH
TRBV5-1 ASSLAVTVSPGGYT
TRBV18 ASSVSSGSTGELF
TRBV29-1 SGVTGYEQY
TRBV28 ASSTTGELNSPLH
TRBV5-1 ASSLNLQGGYGYT
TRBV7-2 ASSLLNQPQH
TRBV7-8 ASSLFKGNTEAF
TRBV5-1 ASSFGGLTDTQY
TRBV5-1 ASSYAENQPQH
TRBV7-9 ASSLGAGEGGYT
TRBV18 ASSPSVLAGGEQY
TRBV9 ASSVSGLSTFYNEQF
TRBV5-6 ASSNRDGWRGTEAF
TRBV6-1 ASSAIRQGARSTGELF
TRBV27 ASRAGTTNTGELF
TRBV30 AWLGRSSSFQLGTQY
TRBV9 ASSAEGSQPYEQY
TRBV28 ASSPLRDRKEQY
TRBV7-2 ASSLVGRNTEAF
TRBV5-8 ASSLGRPSTDTQY
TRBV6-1 ASITPGAGVGEQF
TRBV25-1 ASSEEGSWETQY
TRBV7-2 ASSALAGQYEQY
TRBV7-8 ASSLVGLTGNEQF
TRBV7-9 ASSLILGLKREGADTQY
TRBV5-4 ASSPDRTYGYT
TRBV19 ASSPTGGYGYT
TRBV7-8 ASSLRGLSYEQY
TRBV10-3 AISEVSIHEQY
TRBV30 AWSRAGNTEAF